Below, one T cell receptor (beta chain) is given with its context. The sample holds many counts of this clonotype. Its antigen has not been determined. Base qualities were left out, and no much larger clone turns up one base away. Libraries were built with PCR. The sequencing machine was an Illumina HiSeq 2500. To normalize quantification of the TCRbeta repertoire, the TCR libraries were built with molecular barcoding that relied on unique molecular identifiers. Using fastp at Q25 and MiXCR, TCRdb reprocessed the public reads and kept productive beta chains. One record per CDR3 amino acid sequence lists the most common genes and DNA. This sample lists a few hundred thousand distinct CDR3 sequences; around 18% were detected once. The ten top clones hold over 3% of the sample. The data stem from a study of T-cell reconstitution after alpha-beta-depleted transplantation in children listed by TCRdb under 2016. Background on the whole study: Using TCR repertoire profiling, the study followed T-cell immune reconstitution in a quantitative way in children after TCRalphabeta/CD19-depleted allogeneic hematopoietic cell transplantation.

The germline V gene specifies SGHRS as CDR1 and YFSETQ as CDR2. Deletion took 0 bases off V and 7 bases off J, with a span of 4 bases between the germline ends. Spanning cysteine to phenylalanine, the CDR3 consists of 12 amino acids. Of the read, only the CDR3 DNA is kept; its 36 bases are in frame from base 1. The starting material was PBMCs from the stem cell graft donor, obtained from the stem cell graft. The sequence is built from TRBV5-1 and TRBJ2-2; the D gene cannot be named for sure. The origin of this receptor is a human donor who donated a stem cell graft to a child with acute lymphoblastic leukemia. For the CDR3, the sequence is CASSLEGGELFF. The DNA reads TGCGCCAGCAGCTTGGAGGGCGGGGAGCTGTTTTTT.